This record covers a single TCR beta chain. Its antigen remains unknown. Peripheral blood was collected from the related graft donor on the marrow donation day. This specimen belongs to a study of T cells after posttransplantation cyclophosphamide. The CDR3 spans 13 residues. Germline V gene lookup returns CDR1 KGHSH and CDR2 LQKENI. The V end was cut by 2 bases, the J end by 4 bases, with 8 bases between. Whole-study findings and limits: Donor CD8+ memory clones often dominated recipient blood repertoires at later times. Skin or GI-infiltrating T cells shared few TRB sequences with blood.

Using immunoSEQ multiplex PCR, the repertoire was profiled, and TCRdb retains in-frame clones only, with some absent. The table lists 13,000 to 15,000 clones, approximately 80% of them singletons. The gene calls are TRBV18 and TRBJ1-2; D is unresolved. The sequence was obtained from a man aged 45-65 years. The sample was memory CD4+ T cells sorted from PBMCs. The CDR3 protein is CASSPDDTYGYTF. The CDR3 DNA reads TGTGCCAGCTCACCAGACGACACCTATGGCTACACCTTC.